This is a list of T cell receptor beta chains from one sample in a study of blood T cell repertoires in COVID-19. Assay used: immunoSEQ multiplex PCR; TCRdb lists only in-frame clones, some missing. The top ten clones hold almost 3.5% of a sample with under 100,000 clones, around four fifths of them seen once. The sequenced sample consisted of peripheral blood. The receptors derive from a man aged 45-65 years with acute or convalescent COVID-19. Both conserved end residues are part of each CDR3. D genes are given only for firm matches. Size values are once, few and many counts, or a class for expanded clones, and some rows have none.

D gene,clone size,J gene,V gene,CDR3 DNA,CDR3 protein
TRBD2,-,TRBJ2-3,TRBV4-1,TGCGCCAGCAGACTCAGCGCGGGAGGTGGTTTAGCAGATACGCAGTATTTT,CASRLSAGGGLADTQYF
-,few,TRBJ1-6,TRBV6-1,TGTGCCAGCAGTGAAGATTGGGGGGGCTCACCCCTCCACTTT,CASSEDWGGSPLHF
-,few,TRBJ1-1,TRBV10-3,TGTGCCATCAGTGAGTCAAGACAGTTGAACACTGAAGCTTTCTTT,CAISESRQLNTEAFF
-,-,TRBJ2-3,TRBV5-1,TGCGCCAGCAGCTCCGGAGGGGGGGAGACGCAGTATTTT,CASSSGGGETQYF
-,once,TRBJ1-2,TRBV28,TGTGCCAGCACTTCTAACTATGGCTACACCTTC,CASTSNYGYTF
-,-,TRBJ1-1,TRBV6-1,TGTGCCAGCACCAACAGGGTTGGGGACACTGAAGCTTTCTTT,CASTNRVGDTEAFF
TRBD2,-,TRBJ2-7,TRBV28,TGTGCCAGCAGTTTATACGGGCTAGCGGGAGGGGGCGAGCAGTACTTC,CASSLYGLAGGGEQYF
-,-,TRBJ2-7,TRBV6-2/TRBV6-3,TGTGCCAGCAGTTATACCTCCCGGCAGGGGAAGATCCCTTCCTACGAGCAGTACTTC,CASSYTSRQGKIPSYEQYF
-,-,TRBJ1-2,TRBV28,TGTGCCAGCAGTTTAAGTCTGAAGCATGGCTACACCTTC,CASSLSLKHGYTF
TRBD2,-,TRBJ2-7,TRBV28,TGTGCCAGCAGTGTAGCGGGAGGGAGCTCCTACGAGCAGTACTTC,CASSVAGGSSYEQYF
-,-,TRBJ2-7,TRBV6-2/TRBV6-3,TGTGCCAGCAGTTACCCTCCTTTGGGGGCCCCCTACGAGCAGTACTTC,CASSYPPLGAPYEQYF
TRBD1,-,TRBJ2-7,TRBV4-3,TGCGCCAGCAGCCAAGTGGCCGGGACAGGGGGCTACGAGCAGTACTTC,CASSQVAGTGGYEQYF
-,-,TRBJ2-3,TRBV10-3,TGTGCCATCAGTGCGGGGGGCGACGCTAGCAACCCAGATACGCAGTATTTT,CAISAGGDASNPDTQYF
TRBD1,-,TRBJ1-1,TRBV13,TGTGCCAGCAGTAGGGGGCTATTGGGCACTGAAGCTTTCTTT,CASSRGLLGTEAFF
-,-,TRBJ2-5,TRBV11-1,TGTGCCAGCAGCAGTAATCAAGATCGGGAGACCCAGTACTTC,CASSSNQDRETQYF
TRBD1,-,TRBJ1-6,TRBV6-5,TGTGCCAGCAGGACGACAGGGTATTCACCCCTCCACTTT,CASRTTGYSPLHF
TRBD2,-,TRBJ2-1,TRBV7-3,TGTGCCAGCAGCTTAACGCCGGGACTAGGTCCGTTCTTC,CASSLTPGLGPFF
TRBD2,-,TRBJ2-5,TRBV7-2,TGTGCCAGCAGCCCCGACACCGGGGGGGCCAGGGAGACCCAGTACTTC,CASSPDTGGARETQYF
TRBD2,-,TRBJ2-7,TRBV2,TGTGCCAGCAATCCACTAGCGGGAGGTTCCGAGCAGTACTTC,CASNPLAGGSEQYF
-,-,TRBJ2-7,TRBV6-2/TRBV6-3,TGTGCCAGCAGTTACTCGATAGCCAGCCGGTCCTCCTACGAGCAGTACTTC,CASSYSIASRSSYEQYF
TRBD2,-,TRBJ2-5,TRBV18,TGTGCCAGCTCACCGTACGACCTAGCGGGGTCGGAGACCCAGTACTTC,CASSPYDLAGSETQYF
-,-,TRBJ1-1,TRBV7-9,TGTGCCAGCAGCTTAGAGGGGAGGGCTTTCTTT,CASSLEGRAFF
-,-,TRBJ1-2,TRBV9,TGTGCCAGCAGCGTAGGGGGAGTGGAGTCGTTTGGCTACACCTTC,CASSVGGVESFGYTF
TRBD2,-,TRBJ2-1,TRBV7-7,TGTGCCAGCAGCAATGGACTAGTACACGCGTATGAGCAGTTCTTC,CASSNGLVHAYEQFF
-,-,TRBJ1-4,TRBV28,TGTGCCAGCAGTACACCTGCTAATGAAAAACTGTTTTTT,CASSTPANEKLFF
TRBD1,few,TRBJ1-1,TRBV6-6,TGTGCCAGCAGTTACGGGGACAGGAGGAACACTGAAGCTTTCTTT,CASSYGDRRNTEAFF
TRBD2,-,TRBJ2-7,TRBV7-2,TGTGCCAGCAGCCGGACTAGCGGGGGGCCTGGGGAGCAGTACTTC,CASSRTSGGPGEQYF
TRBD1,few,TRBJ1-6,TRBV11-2,TGTGCCAGCAGCTTTCGCGGGACAGATAATTCACCCCTCCACTTT,CASSFRGTDNSPLHF
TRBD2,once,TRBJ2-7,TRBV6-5,TGTGCCAGCAGTTACTCAGCGGGGGACGAGCAGTACTTC,CASSYSAGDEQYF
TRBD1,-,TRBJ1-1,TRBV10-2,TGCGCCAGCAGTGAGTCCCAGCGGGCAAGCCAGACAGGGGTCACCACTGAAGCTTTCTTT,CASSESQRASQTGVTTEAFF
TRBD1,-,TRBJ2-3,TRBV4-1,TGCGCCAGCAGCCAAGGCAGGGACAGGATGACAGATACGCAGTATTTT,CASSQGRDRMTDTQYF
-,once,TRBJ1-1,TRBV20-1,TGCAGTGCATTAAGCGCTGAAGCTTTCTTT,CSALSAEAFF
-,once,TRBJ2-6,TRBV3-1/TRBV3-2,TGTGCCAGCAGTCACGACTCCTCTGGGGCCAACGTCCTGACTTTC,CASSHDSSGANVLTF
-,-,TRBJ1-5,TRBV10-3,TGTGCCATCAGTGACCAGGTTGGCAATCAGCCCCAGCATTTT,CAISDQVGNQPQHF
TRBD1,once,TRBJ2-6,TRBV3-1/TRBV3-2,TGTGCCAGCAGCCCCTGGGACAGCAAACAGATCTCTGGGGCCAACGTCCTGACTTTC,CASSPWDSKQISGANVLTF
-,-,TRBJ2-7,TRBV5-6,TGTGCCAGCAGCTTTTCCCCCTCCGAGCAGTACTTC,CASSFSPSEQYF
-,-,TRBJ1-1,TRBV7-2,TGTGCCAGCGGTTCTGGGACTGCGAACACTGAAGCTTTCTTT,CASGSGTANTEAFF
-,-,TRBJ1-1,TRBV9,TGTGCCAGCAGCGAACGACAGAACACTGAAGCTTTCTTT,CASSERQNTEAFF
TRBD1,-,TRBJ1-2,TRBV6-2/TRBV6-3,TGTGCCAGCAGTTTTTTCACAGGGGCACTGAATGGCTACACCTTC,CASSFFTGALNGYTF
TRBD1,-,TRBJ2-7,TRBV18,TGTGCCAGCTCACCTCGAGGGACAGGGTTCTACGAGCAGTACTTC,CASSPRGTGFYEQYF
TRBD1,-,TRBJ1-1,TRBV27,TGTGCCAGCGGCAGGACAGGGGTGAACACTGAAGCTTTCTTT,CASGRTGVNTEAFF
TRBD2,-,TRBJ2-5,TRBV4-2,TGTGCCAGTAGTGAGCGGGAGAGGTTCGAGACCCAGTACTTC,CASSERERFETQYF
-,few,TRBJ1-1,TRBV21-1,TGTGCCAGCAGCAGGGGCAGGACTAAATTCATGAACACTGAAGCTTTCTTT,CASSRGRTKFMNTEAFF
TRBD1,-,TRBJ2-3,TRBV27,TGTGCCAGCAGTTTAGGACCTCGGGACAGTCTCACAGATACGCAGTATTTT,CASSLGPRDSLTDTQYF
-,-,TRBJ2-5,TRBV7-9,TGTGCCAGCAGCCCAGGCGGCGGGCATCAAGAGACCCAGTACTTC,CASSPGGGHQETQYF